This TCR beta chain originates from a study of patients and donors after allogeneic stem cell transplantation. The CDR3 runs to 14 residues. V was pared by 2 bases and J by 6 bases, with 6 bases of the junction left unmatched. Germline CDR1 and CDR2: SNHLY and FYNNEI. In TCRdb, the RT-PCR reads were re-called with MiXCR into one record per CDR3 protein. The data show 150,000 to 200,000 distinct CDR3 sequences, with approximately 28% seen just once and around 3% held by the top ten. This clonotype was seen many times. The chain has TRBV2 and TRBJ1-2; 7 bases map to TRBD1. This receptor was obtained from a human donor who was either an allogeneic HSCT recipient or a stem cell or donor lymphocyte infusion donor (not recorded which). It is not recorded whose cells these are; they may come from a transplant donor. Sequencing input: blood, either unsorted or a sorted T cell fraction (not recorded which). CDR3 sequence: CASSELVTGNGYTF. Written as DNA, the CDR3 is TGTGCCAGCAGTGAACTAGTGACAGGGAATGGCTACACCTTC.